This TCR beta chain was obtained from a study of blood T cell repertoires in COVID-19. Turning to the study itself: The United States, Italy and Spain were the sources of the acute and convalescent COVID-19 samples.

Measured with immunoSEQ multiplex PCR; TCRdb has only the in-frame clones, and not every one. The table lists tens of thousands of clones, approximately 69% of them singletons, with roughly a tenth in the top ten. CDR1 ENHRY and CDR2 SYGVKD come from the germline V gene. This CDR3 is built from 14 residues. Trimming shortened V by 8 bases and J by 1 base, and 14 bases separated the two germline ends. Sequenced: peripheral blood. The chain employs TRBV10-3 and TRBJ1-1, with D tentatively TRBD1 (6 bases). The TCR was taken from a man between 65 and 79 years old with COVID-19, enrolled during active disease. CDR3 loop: CAIGRDRPNTEAFF. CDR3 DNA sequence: TGTGCCATCGGTCGAGACAGGCCGAACACTGAAGCTTTCTTT.